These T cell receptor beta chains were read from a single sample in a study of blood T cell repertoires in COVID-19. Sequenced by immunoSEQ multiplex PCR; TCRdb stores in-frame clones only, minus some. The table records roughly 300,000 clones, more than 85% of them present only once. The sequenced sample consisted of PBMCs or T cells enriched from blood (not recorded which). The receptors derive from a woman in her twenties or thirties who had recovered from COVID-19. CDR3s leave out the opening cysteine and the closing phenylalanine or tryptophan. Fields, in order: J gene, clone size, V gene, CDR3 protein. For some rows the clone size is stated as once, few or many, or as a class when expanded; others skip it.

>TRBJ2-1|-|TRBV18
ASSLSIVAESSYNEQF
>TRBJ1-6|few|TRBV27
ASPLRSPLH
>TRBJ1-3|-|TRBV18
ASSPPQTASGNTIY
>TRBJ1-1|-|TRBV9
ASSVEVKAGSTEAF
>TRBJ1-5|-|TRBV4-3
ASSQDRGSEPQH
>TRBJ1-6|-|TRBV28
ASSFRGSPLH
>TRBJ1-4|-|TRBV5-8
ASSSASGVVTNEKLF
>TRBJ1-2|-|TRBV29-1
SVAATGIQGVGYGYT
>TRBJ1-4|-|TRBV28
ASRLPPREKLF
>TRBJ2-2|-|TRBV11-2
ASTGGLNTGELF
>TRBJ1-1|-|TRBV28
ASSRYTEAF
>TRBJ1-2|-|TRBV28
ASSLSRYGYT
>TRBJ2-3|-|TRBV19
ASSTRQGSTDTQY
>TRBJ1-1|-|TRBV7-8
ASSLGMSGSNTEAF
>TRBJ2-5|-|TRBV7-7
ASSVTGTSGDQY
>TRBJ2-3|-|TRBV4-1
ASSHPTRTDTQY
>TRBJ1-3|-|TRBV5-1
ASSLGVRGNTIY
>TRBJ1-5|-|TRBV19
ASSISGRAQPQH
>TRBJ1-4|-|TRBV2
ASSEIATNEKLF
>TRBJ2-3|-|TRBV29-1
SVAGTSTDTQY
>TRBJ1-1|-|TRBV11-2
ASSRQTANTEAF
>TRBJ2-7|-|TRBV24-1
ATSDAGQGEEQY
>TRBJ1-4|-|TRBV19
ASSEGATNEKLF
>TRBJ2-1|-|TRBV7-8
ASSTTSYNEQF
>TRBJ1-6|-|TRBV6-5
ASSYHLATSNSPLH
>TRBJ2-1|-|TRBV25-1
ASSEAGTSGWKNEQF
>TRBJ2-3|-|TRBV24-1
ATSDSRGGSTDTQY
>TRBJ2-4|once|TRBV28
ASSPLAELAKNIQY
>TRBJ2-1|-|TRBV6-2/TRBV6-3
ASSPWTSGSSYNEQF
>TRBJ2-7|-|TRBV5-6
ASSLRLAGSYEQY
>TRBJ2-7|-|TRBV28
ASSLGRGSYEQY
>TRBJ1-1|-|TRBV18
ASSPPGQQNTEAF
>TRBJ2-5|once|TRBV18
ASSPQGTRAETQY
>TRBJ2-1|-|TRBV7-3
ASSIRTSGRNEQF
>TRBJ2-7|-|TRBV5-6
ASSPDRGFYEQY
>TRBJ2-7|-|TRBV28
ASSLIRGLADSYEQY